Each of the 14 T cell receptor beta chains below was sequenced from the same sample in a study of T cell clones after liver transplantation. The method was immunoSEQ multiplex PCR; TCRdb's version includes in-frame clones alone and lacks a portion of them. The data show about 75,000 clones, with around four fifths seen just once and 2% to 2.5% held by the top ten. This specimen consisted of CD4+ T cells from blood, obtained less than 50 months after liver transplant. The receptors originated from a human patient who received a liver transplant. Certain T cells may be donor cells from the graft.

The chain joins TRBV19 to TRBJ2-7; D remains ambiguous. CDR3 size: 14 residues. V was pared by 3 bases and J by 3 bases, with 12 bases between. Germline V CDR1 and CDR2: LNHDA, SQIVND (reference sequence). The CDR3 spells CASSIRLSSYEQYF. DNA for the CDR3: TGTGCCAGTAGTATTCGGCTAAGCAGCTACGAGCAGTACTTC.

The chain couples TRBV6-1 to TRBJ2-1; a weak D match, TRBD2 (6 bases). V gave up 2 bases and J gave up 6 bases, with 14 bases separating them. The CDR3 has 15 amino acids. The germline gives CDR1 MNHNS, CDR2 SASEGT. CDR3: CASSETGSGTNEQFF. CDR3 nucleotide sequence: TGTGCCAGCAGTGAAACTGGTAGCGGAACCAATGAGCAGTTCTTC.

The genes are TRBV6-6 and TRBJ2-5; 9 nucleotides agree with TRBD1. Germline V gives CDR1 MNHNY, CDR2 SVGAGI (reference sequence). CDR3 length: 14 residues. With V trimmed by 6 bases and J by 1 base, 3 bases remained unmatched. The CDR3 is CASRTGGTQETQYF. CDR3 DNA: TGTGCCAGCAGGACAGGGGGAACCCAAGAGACCCAGTACTTC.

This clone was picked up a small number of times. This chain joins TRBV11-3 and TRBJ2-2; D is ambiguous. There are 13 residues in the CDR3. Deletions cut 6 bases from V and 3 bases from J, with 8 bases between. Germline CDR1 SGHNT, CDR2 YENEEA. In DNA, the CDR3 is TGTGCCAGCAGTTCGCAGTACACCGGGGAGCTGTTTTTT. Translation gives CASSSQYTGELFF.

V usage is TRBV2 and J usage is TRBJ2-1; either TRBD1 or TRBD2 may fit D (5 bases each). Germline V CDR1 and CDR2: SNHLY, FYNNEI. V lost 3 bases, J lost 14 bases, and 11 bases lay in between. This CDR3 comprises 11 residues. The CDR3 loop is CASSDRDLEFF. CDR3 DNA: TGTGCCAGCAGTGACCGGGACCTCGAGTTCTTC. Full variable domain (outside the CDR3, taken from reference TRBV2 and TRBJ2-1): EPEVTQTPSHQVTQMGQEVILRCVPISNHLYFYWYRQILGQKVEFLVSFYNNEISEKSEIFDDQFSVERPDGSNFTLKIRSTKLEDSAMYFCASSDRDLEFFGPGTRLTVL.

The rearrangement joins TRBV7-2 to TRBJ2-3, with 7 bases fitting TRBD1. The V segment lost 5 bases and the J segment 5 bases; nucleotides outside the gene matches: 10. From germline, CDR1 is SGHTA and CDR2 FQGNSA. The CDR3 runs 15 residues. This chain's CDR3 is CASSLDPPGGDTQYF. The CDR3 DNA is TGTGCCAGCAGCCTAGACCCCCCAGGGGGAGATACGCAGTATTTT.

This clone has a handful of counts. J is TRBJ2-5 and V is TRBV7-2, with TRBD2 matching 8 bases. The trim removed 1 base at V and 5 bases at J, leaving 15 bases unmatched. The CDR3 extends over 18 amino acids. Germline CDR1 is SGHTA and CDR2 is FQGNSA. In nucleotides, the CDR3 is TGTGCCAGCAGCTTAGTGAGGGACGCGCGGGGGGTCGGGGAGACCCAGTACTTC. Its protein product is CASSLVRDARGVGETQYF.

This chain joins TRBV19 and TRBJ2-7, with D possibly matching TRBD1 (6 bases). V was shortened by 3 bases and J by 0 bases, with 18 bases between the two germline ends. Germline V lookup: CDR1 LNHDA, CDR2 SQIVND (reference sequence). The CDR3 has 17 residues. Here the CDR3 DNA reads TGTGCCAGTAGTATCCCGACCGGGACACTAAGCTCCTACGAGCAGTACTTC. Translating it yields CASSIPTGTLSSYEQYF.

This chain links TRBV4-1 with TRBJ2-5; 9 bases agree with TRBD1. Germline CDR1 and CDR2: MGHRA and YSYEKL. The trim removed 3 bases at V and 4 bases at J, leaving 6 bases unmatched. The CDR3 is 15 amino acids. The CDR3 reads CASSQETGGLETQYF. DNA of the CDR3: TGCGCCAGCAGCCAGGAGACAGGGGGGTTAGAGACCCAGTACTTC.

The rearrangement links TRBV5-4 to TRBJ2-1; TRBD2 matches at 8 bases. Germline V gene sequence: CDR1 SGHNT, CDR2 YYREEE (reference sequence). V lost 4 bases, J lost 10 bases, and 19 bases stayed unmatched. The CDR3 has 17 residues. CDR3 sequence (DNA): TGTGCCAGCAGCGGGACTCCCCGGGAGGGGTATGACGGCGAGCAGTTCTTC. Its protein is CASSGTPREGYDGEQFF. Based on the CDR3 plus reference TRBV5-4 and TRBJ2-1, the full variable domain is ETGVTQSPTHLIKTRGQQVTLRCSSQSGHNTVSWYQQALGQGPQFIFQYYREEENGRGNFPPRFSGLQFPNYSSELNVNALELDDSALYLCASSGTPREGYDGEQFFGPGTRLTVL.

This chain links TRBV5-5 with TRBJ1-2; D unresolved. The CDR3 has 12 residues. V lost 4 bases, J lost 8 bases, and 12 bases lay in between. Per the germline V gene, CDR1 is SGHKS and CDR2 is YYEKEE (reference sequence). The CDR3 bases are TGTGCCAGCAGCCCCGACGGGTGGGGCTACACCTTC. This translates into CASSPDGWGYTF. Together with reference TRBV5-5 and TRBJ1-2, the CDR3 gives the full variable domain: DAGVTQSPTHLIKTRGQQVTLRCSPISGHKSVSWYQQVLGQGPQFIFQYYEKEERGRGNFPDRFSARQFPNYSSELNVNALLLGDSALYLCASSPDGWGYTFGSGTRLTVV.

This chain uses TRBV11-2 with TRBJ2-5, with D possibly TRBD2 on 6 matching bases. V dropped 2 bases and J dropped 9 bases, with 16 bases sitting between them. In germline, CDR1 is SGHAT, CDR2 FQNNGV. The CDR3 consists of 14 residues. This CDR3 reads CASSLPLGGVAQYF. The CDR3 DNA reads as TGTGCCAGCAGCTTACCCCTTGGAGGGGTGGCCCAGTACTTC.

The rearrangement joins TRBV7-9 to TRBJ2-2; weak D call: TRBD2 (6 bases). The germline CDR1 and CDR2 sequences are SEHNR and FQNEAQ (reference sequence). Trimming took off 5 bases at V and 0 bases at J, with 10 bases between the two ends. The CDR3 has 15 residues. For the CDR3, the DNA is TGTGCCAGCAGCACGGGACTGGCGAACACCGGGGAGCTGTTTTTT. Translating it yields CASSTGLANTGELFF. Together with reference TRBV7-9 and TRBJ2-2, the CDR3 gives the full variable domain: DTGVSQNPRHKITKRGQNVTFRCDPISEHNRLYWYRQTLGQGPEFLTYFQNEAQLEKSRLLSDRFSAERPKGSFSTLEIQRTEQGDSAMYLCASSTGLANTGELFFGEGSRLTVL.

The V gene is TRBV19, the J gene TRBJ2-1; no clear D. Germline loops: CDR1 LNHDA, CDR2 SQIVND (reference sequence). V lost 3 bases, J lost 5 bases, and 11 bases lay in between. The CDR3 loop spans 14 amino acids. CDR3 in DNA: TGTGCCAGTAGTATTCAGTTAGTTGACAATGAGCAGTTCTTC. Amino acids: CASSIQLVDNEQFF.